These 8 T cell receptor beta chains came from one sample sequenced in a study of T cells after somatic rescue of genetic block. Profiling relied on immunoSEQ multiplex PCR, and the TCRdb table lists in-frame clones only, not all of them. The sample yields 100,000 to 120,000 clones, approximately 90% seen once. The sequencing input was peripheral blood mononuclear cells (PBMCs). These receptors came from a young woman.

The chain has TRBV7-2 and TRBJ1-4, with no clear D. The V and J ends lost 5 bases and 5 bases respectively, with 12 bases between them. This CDR3 has 14 residues. Germline V gives CDR1 SGHTA, CDR2 FQGNSA. CDR3 residues: CASSPGGPNEKLFF. The CDR3 region has the DNA TGTGCCAGCAGCCCAGGAGGGCCCAATGAAAAACTGTTTTTT.

This rearrangement joins TRBV28 to TRBJ1-6; D gene ambiguous. The CDR3 has 14 residues. Per the germline V gene, CDR1 is MDHEN and CDR2 is SYDVKM. V lost 2 bases, J lost 8 bases, and 10 bases lay in between. The CDR3 sequence: CASSLLGRDSPLHF. The DNA of the CDR3 is TGTGCCAGCAGTTTACTCGGGCGGGATTCACCCCTCCACTTT.

The rearrangement links TRBV4-2 to TRBJ1-6; 10 bases are shared with TRBD1. The V gene end was trimmed by 0 bases and the J gene end by 6 bases; junction bases not matched to a gene: 2. The germline gives CDR1 LGHNA, CDR2 YNFKEQ. The CDR3 loop spans 16 amino acids. The CDR3 spells CASSQEGTGVNSPLHF. The DNA for the CDR3 is TGTGCCAGCAGCCAAGAGGGGACAGGGGTTAATTCACCCCTCCACTTT.

V gene TRBV6-5 combines with J gene TRBJ2-1, with 7 bases matching TRBD2. Germline assignment: CDR1 MNHEY and CDR2 SVGAGI. The CDR3 covers 12 residues. The junction had 1 base not matched to a gene; V was cut back by 2 bases and J by 9 bases. The DNA of the CDR3 is TGTGCCAGCAGTTACGCGGGAGTTGAGCAGTTCTTC. Protein product: CASSYAGVEQFF.

The J gene is TRBJ1-1, the V gene TRBV4-3, with a possible D match to TRBD1 (6 bases). Germline V CDR1 and CDR2: LGHNA, YSLEER. CDR3 size: 15 residues. Between the trimmed V and J ends, which lost 0 bases and 5 bases, there was a span of 13 bases. CDR3 sequence: CASSQDKGGKTEAFF. In DNA, the CDR3 is TGCGCCAGCAGCCAAGATAAAGGGGGGAAGACTGAAGCTTTCTTT.

The rearrangement links TRBV18 to TRBJ1-5; D gene unclear. The germline CDR1 and CDR2 sequences are KGHSH and LQKENI. This CDR3 is 15 amino acids long. Trimming shortened V by 2 bases and J by 9 bases, and 17 bases separated the two germline ends. The CDR3: CASSPRGRLEGPQHF. The CDR3 DNA is TGTGCCAGCTCACCAAGAGGCCGGTTAGAGGGGCCCCAGCATTTT.

The V gene is TRBV30, the J gene TRBJ1-2, with D possibly matching TRBD1 (5 bases). This CDR3 spans 13 amino acids. The germline V gene has CDR1 GTSNPN and CDR2 SVGIG (reference sequence). Trimming took off 8 bases at V and 1 base at J, with 14 bases between the two ends. In DNA form, the CDR3 reads TGTGCCATCCAAGCAGGGATTAACTATGGCTACACCTTC. Amino acid sequence: CAIQAGINYGYTF. Looking up the rest from reference TRBV30 and TRBJ1-2 gives the full variable domain: SQTIHQWPATLVQPVGSPLSLECTVEGTSNPNLYWYRQAAGRGLQLLFYSVGIGQISSEVPQNLSASRPQDRQFILSSKKLLLSDSGFYLCAIQAGINYGYTFGSGTRLTVV.

V and J are TRBV7-6 and TRBJ2-1; D perhaps matches TRBD2 (7 bases). Germline V gene data show CDR1 as SGHVS and CDR2 as FNYEAQ. With 8 bases removed from V and 6 bases from J, the gap between germline ends came to 11 bases. The CDR3 runs to 12 residues. CDR3 amino acids: CASGRGTNEQFF. DNA for the CDR3: TGTGCCAGCGGGAGGGGGACCAATGAGCAGTTCTTC.